This entry features one T cell receptor (beta chain) sequence. The antigen this receptor binds is unknown. Per-base qualities were not stored, and no clone one base away is much larger. These data come from a study of blood T cell repertoires in COVID-19 (dated by TCRdb to 2019 to 2021). Regarding the study in general: Collaborator samples came from the United States, Italy and Spain and covered acute and convalescent phases of COVID-19. The prospective study material was composed of cDNA or gDNA derived from T cells, B-cell-depleted T cells, or PBMCs. The dataset comprised deeply sampled blood TCRbeta repertoires from subjects exposed to, actively infected with, or recovered from COVID-19. A freely available public database, intended as a resource for researchers studying the immune response to SARS-CoV-2, is where the repertoires were released. The samples were drawn from the first 160 participants of the ongoing ImmuneRACE study and from 1,200 or so subjects provided by 6 global collaborators. Nearly every sample came with metadata listing a de-identified subject ID, COVID-19 status, age in years and sex. HLA class I and class II types, where available, came from metadata supplied by the sample provider rather than from assay-based typing.

Each collaborating institution followed its own protocols to collect whole blood in K2EDTA tubes. For TCRbeta analysis, collaborators shipped samples in one of three forms: frozen whole blood, isolated PBMCs, or DNA extracted from either of those sample types. TCRbeta CDR3 regions were amplified from genomic DNA by means of the immunoSEQ Assay, a bias-controlled multiplex PCR. The original methods were these. Nucleated cell counts per sample were estimated from amplification of reference gene primers within the assay. Sequence reads were collapsed and filtered to measure the absolute abundance of every unique TCRbeta CDR3 rearrangement. Productive Simpson clonality was computed per sample as the square root of Simpson's diversity index over productive rearrangements. The table was pulled from immuneACCESS by TCRdb, which kept in-frame rearrangements only. Such tables lose some clones; where checked, under half of the loss comes from unresolved V genes, and the rest has no known cause. Clonal size and the V and J genes are those of that table, whereas D and trimming came from the DNA. The sample table shows 90,000 to 150,000 clones, and roughly 80% are seen once. The ten largest clones take up approximately 7.9% of the sample.

The investigation overall reported the following: How much clinical and demographic metadata was included differed by source and by participant, and the metadata was provided uncurated.

This receptor was identified in a human donor in a cohort sampled during active COVID-19. Sequencing used peripheral blood.

The DNA sequence is TGTGCCAGCAGCCTAGCGGACTCCTACGAGCAGTACTTC. Translated, this is CASSLADSYEQYF. Rearrangement joined TRBV3-1 (or the pseudogene TRBV3-2) to TRBJ2-7; TRBD2 is perhaps the D gene, given 6 matching bases. Reading the germline V gene (reference sequence) gives CDR1 LGHDT and CDR2 YNNKEL. Spanning cysteine to phenylalanine, the CDR3 consists of 13 amino acids. Just CDR3 DNA is preserved here, 39 bases in frame from base 1. Relative to germline, V is 4 bases shorter and J is 0 bases shorter, with 7 bases between their ends.